This TCR beta chain is from a study of T cell repertoires in cytomegalovirus infection. Points on this clonotype: Its cognate antigen is unknown.

TCRdb re-analysed the reads in MiXCR, keeping a single row per CDR3 protein. The sample yields some 560,000 distinct CDR3 sequences, about 40% seen once. Germline assignment: CDR1 SGHTA and CDR2 FQGNSA. The CDR3 loop spans 14 amino acids. V shed 7 bases and J 4 bases; nucleotides not matched to a gene: 4. The clonotype comes from a human donor in good health (CMV status not recorded). Some clones in this sample may be carry-over from other donors' samples. The V call is TRBV7-2, the J call TRBJ2-3; 11 bases match TRBD2. Sequences were derived from cultured PBMCs, sampled from culture after CMV antigen stimulation. The CDR3 nucleotides are TGTGCCAGCACTCTAGCGGGGGGTTCAGATACGCAGTATTTT. Translating gives CASTLAGGSDTQYF.